This T cell receptor (beta chain) was recorded in a study of T cell clones after liver transplantation. Study-wide background: A pre-transplant mixed lymphocyte reaction with TCRbeta sequencing defined graft-donor-reactive clones followed in post-transplant blood.

The table came from immunoSEQ multiplex PCR; TCRdb's copy has only in-frame clones and leaves some out. The sample consists of tens of thousands of clones, about four fifths of them appearing once. The CDR3 runs 19 residues. J gave up 2 bases and V 6 bases, and 20 bases lay outside the gene matches. Germline values: CDR1 SGHAT, CDR2 FQNNGV. V is TRBV11-2 and J is TRBJ2-5; TRBD1 aligns across 8 bases. This receptor was obtained from a human patient who received a liver transplant. Part of the T cells may come from the graft donor. This material consisted of CD4+ T cells from blood, taken 12 months after liver transplant. CDR3 loop: CASRPLRDRGNWRQETQYF. In nucleotides, the CDR3 is TGTGCCAGCAGGCCGCTTCGCGACAGGGGAAATTGGAGGCAAGAGACCCAGTACTTC. Full variable domain (outside the CDR3, taken from reference TRBV11-2 and TRBJ2-5): EAGVAQSPRYKIIEKRQSVAFWCNPISGHATLYWYQQILGQGPKLLIQFQNNGVVDDSQLPKDRFSAERLKGVDSTLKIQPAKLEDSAVYLCASRPLRDRGNWRQETQYFGPGTRLLVL.